One TCR beta chain is described in this entry. The data were taken from a study of T cells after yellow fever vaccination. MiXCR, run by TCRdb on the 5' RACE reads, gives a single entry per CDR3 protein. The sample consists of 120,000 or so distinct CDR3 sequences, nearly 15% of them appearing once. Trimming stripped 4 bases from V and 0 bases from J, with 13 bases between. Looked up from germline, CDR1 is SQVTM and CDR2 is ANQGSEA. CDR3 length equals 15 residues. J is TRBJ2-1 and V is TRBV29-1, with D tentatively TRBD2 (6 bases). This clonotype was sampled from a man younger than 35 who received the YFV17D yellow fever vaccine. Sequenced here: CD8+ T cells sorted from PBMCs, sampled 5 days after the yellow fever booster vaccination. CDR3 nucleotide sequence: TGCAGCGTTGTGGGCGGGGTGGGCTCCTACAATGAGCAGTTCTTC. Encoded protein: CSVVGGVGSYNEQFF.